The 2 T cell receptor beta chains below were found in one sample sequenced in a study of T cells expressing NK-cell markers. No DNA is given; TCRdb re-called the 5' RACE reads and lists each CDR3 protein once. Recorded for this sample: 350,000 to 500,000 distinct CDR3 sequences. Sequencing was done on a sample of blood T cells: a sorted CD56 or NKG2C T cell subset, CD4+ or CD8+ T cells, or bulk PBMC T cells (not recorded which). The receptor set was obtained from a woman aged 18 to 75 in good health.

The J gene is TRBJ1-4, the V gene TRBV5-1. The CDR3 length is 15 residues. Germline CDR1 is SGHRS and CDR2 is YFSETQ. This CDR3 reads CASSLITSGNEKLFF. Filled out from reference TRBV5-1 and TRBJ1-4, the complete variable domain reads KAGVTQTPRYLIKTRGQQVTLSCSPISGHRSVSWYQQTPGQGLQFLFEYFSETQRNKGNFPGRFSGRQFSNSRSEMNVSTLELGDSALYLCASSLITSGNEKLFFGSGTQLSVL.

The chain is built from TRBV6-4 and TRBJ2-1; the TCRdb call, TRBD1, lacks DNA for checking. Germline CDR1 reads MRHNA; CDR2 reads SNTAGT. The CDR3 runs to 15 residues. The chain's CDR3 is CASSDSAGFYNEQFF.